This T cell receptor beta chain appears in the sequencing data of a study of immune cell composition in non-small cell lung cancer. Study-wide background: Most cases were lung adenocarcinoma or squamous cell carcinoma.

Normal lung sampling was at least 3 cm from the tumour, as distant as possible. DNA was extracted from unsorted cell suspensions stored frozen. Assay used: immunoSEQ multiplex PCR; TCRdb lists only in-frame clones, some missing. This sample carries 3,200 or so clones, roughly four fifths of them seen once, and the ten largest clones take over 10%. The V end lost 2 bases, the J end lost 5 bases, and 9 bases lay between the germline ends. Germline lookup yields CDR1 MNHEY and CDR2 SMNVEV (reference sequence). This CDR3 contains 13 residues. This chain connects TRBV27 to TRBJ2-5; D gene unclear. Sequencing used non-adjacent lung tissue. This clonotype originated in a human donor with non-small cell lung cancer. The donor label of this sample is uncertain. This CDR3 reads CASSLRERETQYF. In nucleotides, the CDR3 is TGTGCCAGCAGTTTAAGAGAACGGGAGACCCAGTACTTC.